Presented here are 24 T cell receptor beta chains from one specimen sequenced in a study of blood T cell repertoires in COVID-19. TCRdb's copy holds only in-frame clones and misses some; the assay was immunoSEQ multiplex PCR. The sample consists of approximately 200,000 clones, 75% to 90% of them appearing once. The sample was PBMCs or T cells enriched from blood (not recorded which). Every receptor here comes from a woman in her twenties or thirties who had been exposed to COVID-19.

This sequence joins TRBV18 and TRBJ2-5, with 9 bases aligning to TRBD1. Germline V gives CDR1 KGHSH, CDR2 LQKENI. V lost 5 bases, J lost 2 bases, and 3 bases stayed unmatched. The CDR3 runs 14 residues. The CDR3 reads CASSTGTGQETQYF. CDR3 coding DNA: TGTGCCAGCTCAACCGGGACAGGGCAAGAGACCCAGTACTTC.

This chain joins TRBV5-1 and TRBJ2-7, with TRBD1 as a possible D gene (7 bases). The CDR3 loop spans 14 amino acids. The V gene lost 2 bases and the J gene lost 7 bases, with 16 bases spanning the gap. Germline CDR1 reads SGHRS; CDR2 reads YFSETQ. The CDR3, as DNA: TGCGCCAGCAGCTTTACAGGGGAGGAATTGGAGCAGTACTTC. Translation gives CASSFTGEELEQYF.

V gene TRBV5-1 combines with J gene TRBJ1-2; tentatively, D is TRBD1 (6 bases). Trimming took 0 bases from V and 10 from J, leaving 25 bases between them. Germline assignment: CDR1 SGHRS and CDR2 YFSETQ. This CDR3 is built from 17 residues. The CDR3 loop is CASSLVNLVGALDAYTF. The CDR3 nucleotides are TGCGCCAGCAGCTTGGTGAACCTTGTGGGGGCCCTCGACGCCTACACCTTC.

J is TRBJ1-1 and V is TRBV9; 9 positions agree with TRBD1. With 3 bases clipped from V and 1 base from J, the junction kept 7 bases outside the gene matches. Per germline, CDR1 SGDLS and CDR2 YYNGEE. The CDR3 loop spans 16 amino acids. CDR3 sequence reads: CASSGDRGISNTEAFF. For the CDR3, the DNA is TGTGCCAGCAGCGGCGACAGGGGGATATCGAACACTGAAGCTTTCTTT.

The genes are TRBV18 and TRBJ1-1; no reliable D call. The V gene's germline CDR1 is KGHSH and CDR2 LQKENI. The germline V and J ends were trimmed by 2 bases and 0 bases, with 13 bases remaining between them. The CDR3 has 16 amino acids. The CDR3 coding sequence is TGTGCCAGCTCACCAACTGGACTCCAAATGAACACTGAAGCTTTCTTT. Residues: CASSPTGLQMNTEAFF.

The rearrangement links TRBV5-1 to TRBJ2-1, with 13 bases fitting TRBD2. Trimming took 7 bases from V and 10 from J; bases not matched to a gene: 14. The germline gives CDR1 SGHRS, CDR2 YFSETQ. CDR3 length equals 16 residues. The CDR3 is CASHPGTSGVGGEQFF. Written as DNA, the CDR3 is TGCGCCAGCCATCCCGGGACTAGCGGGGTTGGTGGAGAGCAGTTCTTC.

This clone was observed a few times. The CDR3: CASRTSSYEQYF. The DNA of the CDR3 is TGTGCCAGCAGGACTTCCTCCTACGAGCAGTACTTC. The rearrangement uses TRBV6-5 and TRBJ2-7; no reliable D call. V shed 6 bases and J shed 0 bases, with 6 bases lying between them. Germline V lookup: CDR1 MNHEY, CDR2 SVGAGI. CDR3 length equals 12 residues.

The chain has TRBV19 and TRBJ1-5, with 8 bases fitting TRBD1. The CDR3 spans 15 residues. V was clipped by 6 bases and J by 5 bases; unmatched bases: 9. Germline V lookup: CDR1 LNHDA, CDR2 SQIVND (reference sequence). The CDR3 DNA follows: TGTGCCAGTAGCAACCTCGACAGGGGCGATCAGCCCCAGCATTTT. It translates to CASSNLDRGDQPQHF.

The rearrangement uses TRBV10-2 and TRBJ2-1, with TRBD2 matching over 11 bases. CDR3 length equals 18 residues. The germline V gene encodes CDR1 WSHSY and CDR2 SAAADI. The J segment lost 3 bases and the V segment lost 6 bases, leaving 13 bases of the junction unmatched. CDR3 nucleotide sequence: TGCGCCAGCAGGGGTGGGCTTTTAGCGGGGGGGTTCTACAATGAGCAGTTCTTC. This gives the protein CASRGGLLAGGFYNEQFF.

The chain joins TRBV10-3 to TRBJ1-2, with 8 bases matching TRBD1. CDR3 size: 12 residues. The V segment lost 8 bases and the J segment 7 bases; nucleotides outside the gene matches: 6. Germline V gives CDR1 ENHRY, CDR2 SYGVKD. The DNA for the CDR3 is TGTGCCATCCAGGGGGCATTGGGTGGCTACACCTTC. Protein sequence: CAIQGALGGYTF.

This chain joins TRBV4-1 and TRBJ2-7, with 7 bases identical to TRBD2. This CDR3 spans 16 amino acids. The trim removed 0 bases at V and 0 bases at J, leaving 5 bases unmatched. The germline gives CDR1 MGHRA, CDR2 YSYEKL. The CDR3 nucleotides read TGCGCCAGCAGCCAAGATCCGGGGGGACGCTCCTACGAGCAGTACTTC. It is translated as CASSQDPGGRSYEQYF.

The chain links TRBV10-3 to TRBJ1-1; D may be TRBD1 (5 bases). Germline V gene sequence: CDR1 ENHRY, CDR2 SYGVKD. CDR3 size: 13 residues. The V end was cut by 11 bases, the J end by 4 bases, with 17 bases between. In nucleotides, the CDR3 is TGTGCCTCCCTCGTACAGGAGGGCACTGAAGCTTTCTTT. Encoded protein: CASLVQEGTEAFF.

The chain links TRBV11-1 to TRBJ2-5; D perhaps matches TRBD1 (5 bases). Trimming removed 3 bases at V and 4 bases at J, with 9 bases between. This CDR3 has 13 residues. Germline assignment: CDR1 SGHAT and CDR2 FQDESV (reference sequence). The CDR3 reads CASSFSRAETQYF. In nucleotides, the CDR3 is TGTGCCAGCAGCTTTTCCAGGGCAGAGACCCAGTACTTC. Using reference TRBV11-1 and TRBJ2-5 for the parts outside the CDR3, the full variable domain is EAEVAQSPRYKITEKSQAVAFWCDPISGHATLYWYRQILGQGPELLVQFQDESVVDDSQLPKDRFSAERLKGVDSTLKIQPAELGDSAMYLCASSFSRAETQYFGPGTRLLVL.

This chain links TRBV27 with TRBJ1-2; D might be TRBD1 (6 bases). Germline lookup yields CDR1 MNHEY and CDR2 SMNVEV (reference sequence). CDR3 size: 13 residues. Trimming took off 6 bases at V and 6 bases at J, with 14 bases between the two ends. CDR3 DNA sequence: TGTGCCAGCAGACTAACCGGGACAAATGGCTACACCTTC. Amino acid sequence: CASRLTGTNGYTF.

This clone showed up just a few times. The CDR3 sequence: CASSSAQGNTGELFF. The CDR3 region has the DNA TGTGCCAGCAGCTCCGCACAGGGTAACACCGGGGAGCTGTTTTTT. The chain links TRBV7-3 to TRBJ2-2; a weak D match, TRBD1 (6 bases). V was clipped by 4 bases and J by 2 bases, with 11 bases between them. CDR1 and CDR2 from the germline V gene are SGHTA and FQGTGA. The CDR3 is 15 amino acids.

The chain is built from TRBV6-5 and TRBJ2-7, with 8 bases lining up with TRBD2. CDR3 length: 15 residues. Unmatched junction bases numbered 12, after V lost 6 bases and J lost 5 bases. CDR1 and CDR2 from the germline V gene are MNHEY and SVGAGI. The CDR3 protein is CASSSFEAGAHEQYF. In DNA form, the CDR3 reads TGTGCCAGCAGCTCTTTTGAAGCGGGGGCCCACGAGCAGTACTTC.

This sequence joins TRBV4-1 and TRBJ1-1, with 7 bases lining up with TRBD1. This CDR3 contains 16 residues. Trimming removed 1 base from V and 5 bases from J; junction bases left unmatched: 10. CDR1 is MGHRA, CDR2 YSYEKL, per germline. Here the CDR3 DNA reads TGCGCCAGCAGCCAAGGGGAGAGGGGGCGAAGGACTGAAGCTTTCTTT. This sequence encodes CASSQGERGRRTEAFF.

The rearrangement links TRBV5-4 to TRBJ2-3; 12 nucleotides match TRBD1. The CDR3 extends over 16 amino acids. V dropped 4 bases and J dropped 5; count of bases not matched to a gene: 8. CDR1 is SGHNT and CDR2 is YYREEE in the germline V gene (reference sequence). The CDR3 reads CASSAPGQGAKDTQYF. CDR3 nucleotide sequence: TGTGCCAGCAGCGCACCGGGACAGGGGGCAAAAGATACGCAGTATTTT.

The rearrangement joins TRBV28 to TRBJ1-2; TRBD1 matches 8 bases. This CDR3 comprises 15 residues. With 1 base clipped from V and 3 bases from J, the junction kept 4 bases outside the gene matches. Germline-derived CDR1 and CDR2 are MDHEN and SYDVKM. This CDR3 is CASSLSPGGYYGYTF. The CDR3 DNA reads as TGTGCCAGCAGTTTATCTCCAGGGGGCTACTATGGCTACACCTTC.

The chain joins TRBV9 to TRBJ1-6; D call uncertain. The CDR3 totals 14 residues. Looked up from germline, CDR1 is SGDLS and CDR2 is YYNGEE. With 0 bases removed from V and 6 bases from J, the gap between germline ends came to 7 bases. The CDR3 protein is CASSVAGVNSPLHF. The CDR3 DNA sequence: TGTGCCAGCAGCGTAGCCGGGGTTAATTCACCCCTCCACTTT.

Only one count was recorded for this clone. The chain links TRBV6-5 to TRBJ1-1, with a possible D match to TRBD1 (5 bases). The length of the CDR3 is 13 residues. Germline CDR1 MNHEY, CDR2 SVGAGI. V dropped 10 bases and J dropped 1 base, with 13 bases sitting between them. The CDR3 coding sequence is TGTGCCATCCGCGAAGGACAGAACACTGAAGCTTTCTTT. It is translated as CAIREGQNTEAFF.

Only one count was recorded for this clone. The chain has TRBV19 and TRBJ2-7; TRBD1 aligns across 8 bases. The CDR3 runs to 13 residues. Trimming at V came to 4 bases and at J to 7 bases, leaving 6 bases not matched to a gene. Germline V gives CDR1 LNHDA, CDR2 SQIVND (reference sequence). The CDR3 reads CASSRTGLEEQYF. CDR3 nucleotide sequence: TGTGCCAGTAGTAGGACAGGGTTGGAGGAGCAGTACTTC.

CDR3 loop: CASSLAGTGSGGYTF. The CDR3 coding sequence is TGCGCCAGCAGCTTGGCCGGGACAGGGTCTGGCGGCTACACCTTC. This chain connects TRBV5-1 to TRBJ1-2; 9 nucleotides match TRBD1. There are 15 residues in the CDR3. With V trimmed by 0 bases and J by 8 bases, 8 bases remained unmatched. Germline V gives CDR1 SGHRS, CDR2 YFSETQ.

V usage is TRBV5-1 and J usage is TRBJ1-6; D unresolved. V lost 4 bases and J 5 bases, leaving 13 bases between the germline ends. Germline assignment: CDR1 SGHRS and CDR2 YFSETQ. The length of the CDR3 is 15 residues. The CDR3 DNA sequence: TGCGCCAGCAGCGCCCCTGGCCGGGATAATTCACCCCTCCACTTT. Its protein is CASSAPGRDNSPLHF. Variable domain in full (rest from reference TRBV5-1 and TRBJ1-6): KAGVTQTPRYLIKTRGQQVTLSCSPISGHRSVSWYQQTPGQGLQFLFEYFSETQRNKGNFPGRFSGRQFSNSRSEMNVSTLELGDSALYLCASSAPGRDNSPLHFGNGTRLTVT.